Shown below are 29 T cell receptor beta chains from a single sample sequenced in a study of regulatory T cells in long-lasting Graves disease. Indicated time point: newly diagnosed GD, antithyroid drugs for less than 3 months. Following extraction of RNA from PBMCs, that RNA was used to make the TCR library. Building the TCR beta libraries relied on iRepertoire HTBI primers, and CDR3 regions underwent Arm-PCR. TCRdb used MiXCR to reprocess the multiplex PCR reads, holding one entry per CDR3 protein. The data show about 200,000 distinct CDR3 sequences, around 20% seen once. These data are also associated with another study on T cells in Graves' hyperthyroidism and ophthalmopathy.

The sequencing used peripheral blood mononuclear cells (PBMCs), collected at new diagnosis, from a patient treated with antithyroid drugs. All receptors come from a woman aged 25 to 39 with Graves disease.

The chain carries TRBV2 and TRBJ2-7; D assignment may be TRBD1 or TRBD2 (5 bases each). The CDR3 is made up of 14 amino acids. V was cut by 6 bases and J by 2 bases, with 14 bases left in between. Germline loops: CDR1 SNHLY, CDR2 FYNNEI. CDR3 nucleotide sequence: TGTGCCAGCAGCGACCGGGACGGTACCTACGAGCAGTACTTC. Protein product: CASSDRDGTYEQYF.

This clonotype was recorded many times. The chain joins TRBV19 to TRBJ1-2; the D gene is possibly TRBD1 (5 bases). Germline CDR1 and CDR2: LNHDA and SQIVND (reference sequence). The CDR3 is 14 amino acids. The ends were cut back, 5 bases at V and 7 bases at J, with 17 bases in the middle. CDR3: CASSLGYRKSGYTF. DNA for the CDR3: TGTGCCAGTAGTCTAGGGTACAGGAAGAGTGGCTACACCTTC.

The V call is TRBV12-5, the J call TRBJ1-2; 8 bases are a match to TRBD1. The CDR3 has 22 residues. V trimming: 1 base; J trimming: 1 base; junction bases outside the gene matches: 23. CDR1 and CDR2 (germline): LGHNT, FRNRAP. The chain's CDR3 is CASGLGQDRANLGGEGNYGYTF. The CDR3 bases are TGTGCTAGTGGTTTGGGCCAGGACAGGGCGAATTTGGGGGGAGAGGGTAACTATGGCTACACCTTC.

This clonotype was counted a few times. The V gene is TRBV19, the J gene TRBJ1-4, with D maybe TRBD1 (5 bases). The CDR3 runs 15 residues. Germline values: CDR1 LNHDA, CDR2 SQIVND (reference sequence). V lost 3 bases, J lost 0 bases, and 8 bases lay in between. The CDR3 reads CASSMGQATNEKLFF. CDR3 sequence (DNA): TGTGCCAGTAGTATGGGGCAAGCAACTAATGAAAAACTGTTTTTT.

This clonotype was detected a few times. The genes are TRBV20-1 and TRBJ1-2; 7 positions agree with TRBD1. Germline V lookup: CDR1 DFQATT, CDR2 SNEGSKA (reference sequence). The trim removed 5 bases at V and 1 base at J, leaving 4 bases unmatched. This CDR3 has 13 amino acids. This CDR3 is CSADRQGNYGYTF. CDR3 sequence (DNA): TGCAGTGCTGACCGACAGGGTAACTATGGCTACACCTTC.

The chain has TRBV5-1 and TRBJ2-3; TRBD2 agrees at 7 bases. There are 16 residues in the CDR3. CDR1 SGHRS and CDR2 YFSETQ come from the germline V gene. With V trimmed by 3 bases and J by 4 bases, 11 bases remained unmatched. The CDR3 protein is CASSSSGPVGPDTQYF. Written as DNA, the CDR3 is TGCGCCAGCAGCTCTAGCGGCCCCGTGGGCCCAGATACGCAGTATTTT.

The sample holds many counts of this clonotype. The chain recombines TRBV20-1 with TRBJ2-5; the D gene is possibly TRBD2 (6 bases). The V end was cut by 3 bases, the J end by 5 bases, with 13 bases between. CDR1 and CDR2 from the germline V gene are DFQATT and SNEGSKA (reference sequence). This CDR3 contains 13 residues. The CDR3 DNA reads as TGCAGTGCTAGTAGCGGAGCCCCGGAGACCCAGTACTTC. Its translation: CSASSGAPETQYF.

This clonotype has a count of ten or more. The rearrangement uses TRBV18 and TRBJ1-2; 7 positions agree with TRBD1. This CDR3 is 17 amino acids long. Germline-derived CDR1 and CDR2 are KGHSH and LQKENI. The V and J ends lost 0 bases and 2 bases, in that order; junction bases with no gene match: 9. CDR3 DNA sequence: TGTGCCAGCTCACCACCTATCTCCCCGGACAGGAACTATGGCTACACCTTC. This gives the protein CASSPPISPDRNYGYTF.

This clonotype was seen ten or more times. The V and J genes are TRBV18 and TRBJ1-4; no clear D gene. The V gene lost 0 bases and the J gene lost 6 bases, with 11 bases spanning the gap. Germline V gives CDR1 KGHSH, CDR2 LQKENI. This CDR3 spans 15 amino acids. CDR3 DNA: TGTGCCAGCTCACCACCGAAGGGCGGGGATGAAAAACTGTTTTTT. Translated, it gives CASSPPKGGDEKLFF.

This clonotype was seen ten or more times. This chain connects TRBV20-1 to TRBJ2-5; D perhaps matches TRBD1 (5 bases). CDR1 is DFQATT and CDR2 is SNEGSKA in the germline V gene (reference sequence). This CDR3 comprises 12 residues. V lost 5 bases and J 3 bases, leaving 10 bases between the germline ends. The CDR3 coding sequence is TGCAGTGCTCGGGCAGGGAAAGAGACCCAGTACTTC. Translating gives CSARAGKETQYF.

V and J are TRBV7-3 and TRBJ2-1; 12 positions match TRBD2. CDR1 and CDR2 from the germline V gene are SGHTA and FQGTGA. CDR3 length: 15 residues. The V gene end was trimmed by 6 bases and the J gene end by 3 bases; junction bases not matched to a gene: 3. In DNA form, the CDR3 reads TGTGCCAGCAGGGCTAGCGGGGGGGGCTACAATGAGCAGTTCTTC. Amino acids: CASRASGGGYNEQFF. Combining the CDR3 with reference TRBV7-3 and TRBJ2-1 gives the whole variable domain GAGVSQTPSNKVTEKGKYVELRCDPISGHTALYWYRQSLGQGPEFLIYFQGTGAADDSGLPNDRFFAVRPEGSVSTLKIQRTERGDSAVYLCASRASGGGYNEQFFGPGTRLTVL.

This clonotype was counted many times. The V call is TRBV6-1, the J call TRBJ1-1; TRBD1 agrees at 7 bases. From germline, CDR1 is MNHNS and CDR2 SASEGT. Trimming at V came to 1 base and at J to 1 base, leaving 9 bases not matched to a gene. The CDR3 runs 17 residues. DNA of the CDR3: TGTGCCAGCAGTGAAGACAGGGGTGGGCTAAGGAACACTGAAGCTTTCTTT. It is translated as CASSEDRGGLRNTEAFF.

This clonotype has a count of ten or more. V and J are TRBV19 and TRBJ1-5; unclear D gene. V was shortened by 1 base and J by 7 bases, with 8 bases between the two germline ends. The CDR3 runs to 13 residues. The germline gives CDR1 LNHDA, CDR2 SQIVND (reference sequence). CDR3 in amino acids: CASSIGGKQPQHF. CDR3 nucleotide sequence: TGTGCCAGTAGTATAGGAGGGAAGCAGCCCCAGCATTTT.

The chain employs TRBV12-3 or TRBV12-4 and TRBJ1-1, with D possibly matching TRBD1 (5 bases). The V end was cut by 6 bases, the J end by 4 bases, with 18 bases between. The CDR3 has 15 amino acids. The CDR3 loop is CASSFRAGISTEAFF. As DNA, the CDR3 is TGTGCCAGCAGCTTTAGGGCAGGGATTAGCACTGAAGCTTTCTTT.

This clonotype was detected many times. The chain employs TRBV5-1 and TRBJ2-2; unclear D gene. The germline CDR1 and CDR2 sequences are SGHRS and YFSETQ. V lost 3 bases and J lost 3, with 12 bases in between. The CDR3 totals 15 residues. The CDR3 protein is CASSWGRADTGELFF. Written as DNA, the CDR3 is TGCGCCAGCAGCTGGGGAAGGGCGGACACCGGGGAGCTGTTTTTT. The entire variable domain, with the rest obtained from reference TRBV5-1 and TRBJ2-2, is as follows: KAGVTQTPRYLIKTRGQQVTLSCSPISGHRSVSWYQQTPGQGLQFLFEYFSETQRNKGNFPGRFSGRQFSNSRSEMNVSTLELGDSALYLCASSWGRADTGELFFGEGSRLTVL.

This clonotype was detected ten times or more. The CDR3 DNA reads as TGTGCGAGGGGGGATCAGCCCCAGCATTTT. This codes for CARGDQPQHF. The genes are TRBV28 and TRBJ1-5; D may be TRBD1 (6 bases). The CDR3 is 10 residues long. From germline, CDR1 is MDHEN and CDR2 SYDVKM.

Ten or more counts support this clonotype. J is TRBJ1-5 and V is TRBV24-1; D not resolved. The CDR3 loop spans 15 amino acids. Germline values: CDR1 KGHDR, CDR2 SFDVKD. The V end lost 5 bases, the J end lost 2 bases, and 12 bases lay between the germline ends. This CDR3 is CATSGPAGGNQPQHF. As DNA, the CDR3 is TGTGCCACCAGTGGTCCGGCGGGAGGCAATCAGCCCCAGCATTTT.

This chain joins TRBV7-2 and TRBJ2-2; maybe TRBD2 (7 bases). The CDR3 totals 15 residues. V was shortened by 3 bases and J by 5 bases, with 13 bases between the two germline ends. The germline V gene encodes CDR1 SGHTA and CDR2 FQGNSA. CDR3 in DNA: TGTGCCAGCAGCTTTACAGGGAGGGAGACCGGGGAGCTGTTTTTT. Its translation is CASSFTGRETGELFF.

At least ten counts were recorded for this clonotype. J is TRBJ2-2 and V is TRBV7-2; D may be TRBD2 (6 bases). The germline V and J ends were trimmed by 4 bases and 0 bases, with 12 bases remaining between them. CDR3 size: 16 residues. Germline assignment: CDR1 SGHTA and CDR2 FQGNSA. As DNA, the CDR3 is TGTGCCAGCAGCTGGCGCCGACTAGCGAACACCGGGGAGCTGTTTTTT. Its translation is CASSWRRLANTGELFF.

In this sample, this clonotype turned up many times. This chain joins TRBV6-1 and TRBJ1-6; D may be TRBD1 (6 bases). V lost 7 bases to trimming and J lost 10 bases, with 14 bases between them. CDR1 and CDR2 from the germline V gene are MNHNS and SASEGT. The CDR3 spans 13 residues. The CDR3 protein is CASTGDMGSPLHF. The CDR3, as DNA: TGTGCCAGCACCGGGGACATGGGGTCACCCCTCCACTTT.

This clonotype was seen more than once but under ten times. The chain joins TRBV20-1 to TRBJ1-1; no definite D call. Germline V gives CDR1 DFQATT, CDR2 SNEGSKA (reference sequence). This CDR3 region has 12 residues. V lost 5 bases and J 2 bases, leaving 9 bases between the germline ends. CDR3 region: CSAGQVNTEAFF. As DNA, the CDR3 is TGCAGTGCTGGTCAGGTTAACACTGAAGCTTTCTTT.

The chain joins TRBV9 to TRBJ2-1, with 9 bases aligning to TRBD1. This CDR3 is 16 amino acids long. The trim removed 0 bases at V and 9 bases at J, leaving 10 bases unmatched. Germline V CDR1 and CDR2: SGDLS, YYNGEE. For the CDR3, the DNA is TGTGCCAGCAGCGTAGCCGAGCGGACAGGGGACGTTGAGCAGTTCTTC. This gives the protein CASSVAERTGDVEQFF.

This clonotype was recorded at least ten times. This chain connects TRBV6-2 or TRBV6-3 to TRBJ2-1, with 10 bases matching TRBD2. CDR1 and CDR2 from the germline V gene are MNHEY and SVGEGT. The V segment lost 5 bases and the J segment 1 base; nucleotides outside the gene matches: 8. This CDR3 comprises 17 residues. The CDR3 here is CASSTLGSGRSYNEQFF. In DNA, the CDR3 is TGTGCCAGCAGTACCTTGGGTAGCGGGAGGTCCTACAATGAGCAGTTCTTC.

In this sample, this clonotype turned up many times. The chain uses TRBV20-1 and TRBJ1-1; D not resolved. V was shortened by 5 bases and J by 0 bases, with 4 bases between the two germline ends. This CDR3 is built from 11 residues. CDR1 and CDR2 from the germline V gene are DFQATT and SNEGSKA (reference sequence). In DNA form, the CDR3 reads TGCAGTGCTTTCCTGAACACTGAAGCTTTCTTT. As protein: CSAFLNTEAFF.

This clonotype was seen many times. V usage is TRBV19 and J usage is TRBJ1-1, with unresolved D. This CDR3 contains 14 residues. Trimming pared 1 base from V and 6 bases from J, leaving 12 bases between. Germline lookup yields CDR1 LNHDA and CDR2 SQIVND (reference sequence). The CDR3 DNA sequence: TGTGCCAGTAGTATAGGAAGGGTCCCGGCTGAAGCTTTCTTT. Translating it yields CASSIGRVPAEAFF.

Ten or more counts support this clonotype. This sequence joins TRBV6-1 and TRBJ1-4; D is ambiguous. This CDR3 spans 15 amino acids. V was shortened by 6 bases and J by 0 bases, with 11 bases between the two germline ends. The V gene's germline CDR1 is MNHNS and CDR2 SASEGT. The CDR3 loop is CASSPQVTTNEKLFF. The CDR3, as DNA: TGTGCCAGCAGCCCACAAGTTACAACTAATGAAAAACTGTTTTTT.

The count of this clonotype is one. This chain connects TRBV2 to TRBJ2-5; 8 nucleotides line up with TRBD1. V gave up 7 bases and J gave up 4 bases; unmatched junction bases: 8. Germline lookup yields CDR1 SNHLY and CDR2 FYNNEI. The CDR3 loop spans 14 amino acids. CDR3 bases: TGTGCCAGCACCACGACAGGGGCGGTAGAGACCCAGTACTTC. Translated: CASTTTGAVETQYF.

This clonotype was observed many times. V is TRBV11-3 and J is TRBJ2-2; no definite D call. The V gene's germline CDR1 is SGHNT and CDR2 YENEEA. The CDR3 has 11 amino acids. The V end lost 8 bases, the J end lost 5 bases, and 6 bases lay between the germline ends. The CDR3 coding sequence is TGTGCCAGCGCTGTAACCGGGGAGCTGTTTTTT. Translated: CASAVTGELFF.

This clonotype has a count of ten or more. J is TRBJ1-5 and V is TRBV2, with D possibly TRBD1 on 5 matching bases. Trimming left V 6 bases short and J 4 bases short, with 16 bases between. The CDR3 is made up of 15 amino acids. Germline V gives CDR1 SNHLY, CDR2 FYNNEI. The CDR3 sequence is CASRLTGTENQPQHF. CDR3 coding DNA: TGTGCCAGCAGACTGACCGGGACCGAGAATCAGCCCCAGCATTTT.